What follows are 18 T cell receptor beta chains derived from one specimen sequenced in a study of blood T cell repertoires in COVID-19. Profiled with immunoSEQ multiplex PCR; TCRdb holds only in-frame clones, not every one. The data show approximately 210,000 clones, roughly 77% seen once. Sequenced material: PBMCs or T cells enriched from blood (not recorded which). The receptors shown here come from a woman aged 50 to 60 with acute COVID-19.

J is TRBJ2-3 and V is TRBV18, with a tentative D call TRBD2 (5 bases). CDR1 and CDR2 (germline): KGHSH, LQKENI. The length of the CDR3 is 14 residues. The V end was cut by 4 bases, the J end by 4 bases, with 12 bases between. The CDR3 DNA reads as TGTGCCAGCTCACTCCGGGGAGTCTCAGATACGCAGTATTTT. Its translation: CASSLRGVSDTQYF. Full variable domain (remainder filled in from reference TRBV18 and TRBJ2-3): NAGVMQNPRHLVRRRGQEARLRCSPMKGHSHVYWYRQLPEEGLKFMVYLQKENIIDESGMPKERFSAEFPKEGPSILRIQQVVRGDSAAYFCASSLRGVSDTQYFGPGTRLTVL.

The chain uses TRBV25-1 and TRBJ1-2; 7 positions match TRBD1. J gave up 4 bases and V 4 bases, and 9 bases lay outside the gene matches. The CDR3 is 15 residues long. Germline lookup yields CDR1 MGHDK and CDR2 SYGVNS. The CDR3 nucleotides are TGTGCCAGCAGTGCTGGGACAGAAGGGCTCTATGGCTACACCTTC. Translation gives CASSAGTEGLYGYTF.

The chain couples TRBV6-5 to TRBJ1-5; D may be TRBD1 (6 bases). CDR1 and CDR2 (germline): MNHEY, SVGAGI. V shed 6 bases and J shed 4 bases, with 13 bases lying between them. The CDR3 is made up of 14 amino acids. The DNA for the CDR3 is TGTGCCAGCAGAAACAGGGACGGTAATCAGCCCCAGCATTTT. Translation gives CASRNRDGNQPQHF.

V gene TRBV6-5 combines with J gene TRBJ2-1; TRBD2 matches at 10 bases. V was pared by 10 bases and J by 8 bases, with 11 bases of the junction left unmatched. Germline values: CDR1 MNHEY, CDR2 SVGAGI. The CDR3 loop spans 14 amino acids. The CDR3 here is CATCRSGGADEQFF. The CDR3 nucleotides are TGTGCCACCTGCCGCAGCGGGGGGGCGGATGAGCAGTTCTTC.

This chain joins TRBV19 and TRBJ1-1; 7 bases align to TRBD1. Per the germline V gene, CDR1 is LNHDA and CDR2 is SQIVND (reference sequence). J lost 8 bases, V lost 4 bases, and 16 bases had no gene match. This CDR3 contains 16 residues. The CDR3 region is CASSRAGPRGTAEAFF. The CDR3 coding sequence is TGTGCCAGTAGTAGAGCCGGCCCCAGGGGGACTGCAGAAGCTTTCTTT.

The chain is built from TRBV14 and TRBJ1-3; D perhaps matches TRBD1 (5 bases). The germline V gene encodes CDR1 SGHDN and CDR2 FVKESK. The CDR3 consists of 14 residues. V was cut by 4 bases and J by 4 bases, with 11 bases left in between. In nucleotides, the CDR3 is TGTGCCAGCAGCCTCACGGGGGGAGGAAACACCATATATTTT. Translated: CASSLTGGGNTIYF.

V and J are TRBV23-1 and TRBJ1-6; D is perhaps TRBD1 (5 bases). TRBV23-1 is known as an ORF, though its function is uncertain. The CDR3 totals 18 residues. V gave up 2 bases and J gave up 2 bases, with 16 bases separating them. CDR3 sequence (DNA): TGCGCCAGCAGTCAACTACGGGGGGTGATCGCCTATAATTCACCCCTCCACTTT. It translates to CASSQLRGVIAYNSPLHF.

The V and J genes are TRBV7-2 and TRBJ1-2; 9 bases are shared with TRBD1. This CDR3 region has 14 residues. The trim removed 3 bases at V and 4 bases at J, leaving 3 bases unmatched. Germline V lookup: CDR1 SGHTA, CDR2 FQGNSA. As DNA, the CDR3 is TGTGCCAGCAGCTTGGACAGGGGTTCCTATGGCTACACCTTC. It specifies CASSLDRGSYGYTF.

The chain couples TRBV27 to TRBJ2-5, with 12 bases matching TRBD1. The V segment lost 1 base and the J segment 6 bases; nucleotides outside the gene matches: 12. The CDR3 extends over 18 amino acids. Germline CDR1 reads MNHEY; CDR2 reads SMNVEV (reference sequence). The CDR3: CASSLFSRGGQGAKTQYF. CDR3 bases: TGTGCCAGCAGTTTATTTAGCCGGGGGGGACAGGGGGCGAAGACCCAGTACTTC.

The gene calls are TRBV6-5 and TRBJ1-5; D is ambiguous. In germline, CDR1 is MNHEY, CDR2 SVGAGI. The germline V and J ends were trimmed by 4 bases and 0 bases, with 10 bases remaining between them. The CDR3 runs 15 residues. CDR3 region: CASSLSSGSNQPQHF. For the CDR3, the DNA is TGTGCCAGCAGTTTATCTTCAGGTAGCAATCAGCCCCAGCATTTT.

This clone showed up just once. The rearrangement links TRBV19 to TRBJ1-6; TRBD1 aligns across 11 bases. V trimming: 5 bases; J trimming: 4 bases; junction bases outside the gene matches: 4. This CDR3 region has 16 residues. CDR1 is LNHDA and CDR2 is SQIVND in the germline V gene (reference sequence). In DNA form, the CDR3 reads TGTGCCAGTAGTGGAGGACAGGGGGCTTATAATTCACCCCTCCACTTT. This sequence encodes CASSGGQGAYNSPLHF.

The chain combines TRBV7-6 with TRBJ1-5; 8 bases are a match to TRBD1. The junction had 10 bases not matched to a gene; V was cut back by 5 bases and J by 7 bases. This CDR3 has 15 residues. CDR1 SGHVS and CDR2 FNYEAQ come from the germline V gene. CDR3 DNA sequence: TGTGCCAGCAGCAACCGTGGACAGGGAGGACAGCCCCAGCATTTT. Protein product: CASSNRGQGGQPQHF.

V is TRBV28 and J is TRBJ1-5; the match to TRBD1 covers 8 bases. V lost 10 bases to trimming and J lost 5 bases; unmatched junction nucleotides: 19. The CDR3 extends over 17 amino acids. Germline CDR1 and CDR2: MDHEN and SYDVKM. The DNA of the CDR3 is TGTGCCATCCTAACCCGAAGAGGCCAGGGGGCCTATCAGCCCCAGCATTTT. Protein sequence: CAILTRRGQGAYQPQHF.

In this sample, this clone turned up a few times. The rearrangement joins TRBV11-3 to TRBJ2-1; 8 nucleotides line up with TRBD1. CDR1 is SGHNT, CDR2 YENEEA, per germline. This CDR3 has 17 amino acids. Trimming at V came to 5 bases and at J to 1 base, leaving 10 bases not matched to a gene. CDR3 residues: CASSRGTGRGSYNEQFF. CDR3 DNA: TGTGCCAGCAGCCGCGGGACAGGTCGGGGGTCCTACAATGAGCAGTTCTTC.

This chain joins TRBV5-1 and TRBJ2-5; tentatively, D is TRBD1 (5 bases). The CDR3 is made up of 15 amino acids. From germline, CDR1 is SGHRS and CDR2 YFSETQ. The V end was cut by 0 bases, the J end by 5 bases, with 14 bases between. The CDR3 DNA is TGCGCCAGCAGCTTGGGTCAGGGTGGGGTGGAGACCCAGTACTTC. Translating gives CASSLGQGGVETQYF.

The chain couples TRBV19 to TRBJ1-5, with TRBD1 identical over 7 bases. From germline, CDR1 is LNHDA and CDR2 SQIVND (reference sequence). The junction had 6 bases not matched to a gene; V was cut back by 5 bases and J by 5 bases. This CDR3 has 14 residues. The CDR3 is CASSFGTDYQPQHF. DNA for the CDR3: TGTGCCAGTAGTTTTGGGACAGATTATCAGCCCCAGCATTTT.

J is TRBJ1-4 and V is TRBV5-1; 7 nucleotides line up with TRBD1. Per germline, CDR1 SGHRS and CDR2 YFSETQ. This CDR3 is 15 amino acids long. V shed 5 bases, J shed 0 bases, and the junction held 4 bases outside the gene matches. The CDR3: CASSLTGATNEKLFF. CDR3 bases: TGCGCCAGCAGTCTTACAGGGGCAACTAATGAAAAACTGTTTTTT.

The chain couples TRBV28 to TRBJ2-7, with 13 nucleotides matching TRBD2. The CDR3 runs to 14 residues. With 4 bases clipped from V and 4 bases from J, the junction kept 1 base outside the gene matches. The germline CDR1 and CDR2 sequences are MDHEN and SYDVKM. CDR3: CASSSGLAGYEQYV. In DNA, the CDR3 is TGTGCCAGCAGTTCGGGACTAGCGGGGTACGAGCAGTACGTC.